Here is one T cell receptor beta chain with its context. It has no known antigen specificity. The sample holds no much larger clone one base away, and base qualities are not on file. The sample originates from a study of T cell repertoires in cytomegalovirus infection (dated by TCRdb to the late 2010s). Background on the whole study: Donor HLA type was relevant to the analysis, as public TCR beta signatures indicated carriage of CMV infection together with the matching HLA type. General study outcomes and caveats: Carriers of CMV infection plus the relevant HLA type were discriminated by the cumulative frequency of public TCR beta family members in the study cohort and in an independent approximately 340-donor cohort. The ex vivo response was dominated by HLA-C-restricted CMV-specific TCR beta clonotypes, which also provided the single most frequent clonotype in two of eight donors.

TCRdb shows the sequencer as Illumina HiSeq 1500. TCRdb redid the processing of the public reads, applying fastp at Q25 and MiXCR, and retained in-frame beta chains. A single entry per CDR3 protein holds the most common genes and DNA from its merged rows. The table for this sample lists 150,000 to 200,000 distinct CDR3 sequences; 17% of them were counted only once. The top ten clonotypes cover roughly a quarter of the sample. The clonotype was recovered from a human donor in good health (CMV status not recorded). Some clones in this sample may be carry-over from other donors' samples. The sequencing sample was made of CD8+ T cells from PBMCs.

The CDR3 here reads CASSQVLRGGGDTGELFF. The DNA is as follows: TGTGCCAGCAGCCAAGTACTACGCGGGGGCGGGGACACCGGGGAGCTGTTTTTT. This receptor chain uses TRBV4-2 and TRBJ2-2; the D gene is perhaps TRBD2, on 7 matching bases. The CDR3 has 18 amino acids, counting the end cysteine and phenylalanine. Only the CDR3 DNA is retained, 54 bases long and in frame from the first base. Relative to germline, V is 1 base shorter and J is 3 bases shorter, with 18 bases between their ends. Based on the germline V gene, the CDR1 and CDR2 sequences are LGHNA and YNFKEQ.